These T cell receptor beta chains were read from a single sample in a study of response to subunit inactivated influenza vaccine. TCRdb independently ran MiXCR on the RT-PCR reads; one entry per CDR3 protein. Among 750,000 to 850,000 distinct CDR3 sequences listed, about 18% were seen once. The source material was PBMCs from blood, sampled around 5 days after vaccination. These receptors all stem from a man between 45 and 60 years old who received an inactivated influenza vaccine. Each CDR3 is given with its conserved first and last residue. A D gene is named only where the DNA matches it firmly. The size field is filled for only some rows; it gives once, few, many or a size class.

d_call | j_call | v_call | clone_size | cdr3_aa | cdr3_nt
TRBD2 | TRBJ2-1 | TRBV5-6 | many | CASSLLLERGGYNEQFF | TGTGCCAGCAGCTTGTTACTTGAGCGGGGGGGCTACAATGAGCAGTTCTTC
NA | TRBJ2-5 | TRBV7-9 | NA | CASSSGDSLGETQYF | TGTGCCAGCAGCTCCGGCGATTCACTAGGGGAGACCCAGTACTTC
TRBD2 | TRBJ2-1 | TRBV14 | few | CASSPTSAEQFF | TGTGCCAGCAGCCCAACTAGCGCTGAGCAGTTCTTC
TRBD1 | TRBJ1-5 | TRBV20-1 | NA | CSASPNRGRDQHF | TGCAGTGCTAGCCCCAACAGGGGGCGAGACCAGCATTTT
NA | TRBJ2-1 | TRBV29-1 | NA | CSVGFLLMNNEHFF | TGCAGCGTTGGTTTCCTTCTTATGAACAATGAGCATTTCTTC
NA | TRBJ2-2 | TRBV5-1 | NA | CASSLGRVTGELFF | TGCGCCAGCAGCTTAGGCAGGGTAACCGGGGAGCTGTTTTTT
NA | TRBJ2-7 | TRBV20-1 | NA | CSASRADQEQYF | TGCAGTGCTAGTAGGGCGGATCAGGAGCAGTACTTC
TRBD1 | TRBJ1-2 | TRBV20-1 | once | CSARGQGRVFGYTF | TGCAGTGCTAGAGGACAGGGAAGGGTCTTTGGCTACACCTTC
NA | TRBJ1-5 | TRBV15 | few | CATSRVATMAQPQHF | TGTGCCACCAGCAGAGTTGCCACGATGGCTCAGCCCCAGCATTTT
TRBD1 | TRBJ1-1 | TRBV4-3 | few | CASSQAFTGGTEAFF | TGCGCCAGCAGCCAAGCGTTTACAGGGGGCACTGAAGCTTTCTTT
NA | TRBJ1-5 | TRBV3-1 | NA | CASSQDRQSMRPQHF | TGTGCCAGCAGCCAAGATAGACAGTCTATGCGGCCCCAGCATTTT
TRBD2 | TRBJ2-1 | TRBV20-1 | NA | CSARDRVAGGLKQFF | TGCAGTGCTAGAGATCGGGTAGCGGGAGGGTTGAAGCAGTTCTTC
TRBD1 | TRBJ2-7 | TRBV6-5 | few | CASSYPPGQGAMYEQYF | TGTGCCAGCAGTTACCCGCCGGGACAGGGGGCGATGTACGAGCAGTACTTC
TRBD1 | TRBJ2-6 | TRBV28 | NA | CASSFPLSGQGVSGANVLTF | TGTGCCAGCAGTTTTCCCCTGTCCGGACAGGGGGTATCTGGGGCCAACGTCCTGACTTTC
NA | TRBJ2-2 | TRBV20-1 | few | CSARQDANTGELFF | TGCAGTGCCCGACAGGACGCGAACACCGGGGAGCTGTTTTTT
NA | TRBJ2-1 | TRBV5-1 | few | CASSGPGVRFNEQFF | TGCGCCAGCAGCGGCCCGGGAGTTCGATTCAATGAGCAGTTCTTC
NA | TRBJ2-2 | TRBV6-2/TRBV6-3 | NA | CASSIHGTGELFF | TGTGCCAGCAGCATCCACGGCACCGGGGAGCTGTTTTTT
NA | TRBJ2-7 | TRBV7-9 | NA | CASSLAQSSVSYEQYF | TGTGCCAGCAGCTTAGCGCAGTCTAGCGTCTCCTACGAGCAGTACTTC
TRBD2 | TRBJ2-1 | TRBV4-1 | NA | CASSQVPGGGEQFF | TGCGCCAGCAGCCAAGTGCCCGGGGGGGGGGAGCAGTTCTTC
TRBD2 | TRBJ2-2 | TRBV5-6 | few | CASSSGLDTGELFF | TGTGCCAGCAGCTCTGGACTAGACACCGGGGAGCTGTTTTTT
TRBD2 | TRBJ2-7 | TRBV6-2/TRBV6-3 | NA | CASRTGTSGSAVREQYF | TGTGCCAGCAGGACCGGGACTAGCGGTTCGGCCGTTAGAGAGCAGTACTTC
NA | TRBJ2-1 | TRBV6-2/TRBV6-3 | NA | CASSPSRHRFNEQFF | TGTGCCAGCAGTCCCTCCCGACACCGTTTTAATGAGCAGTTCTTC
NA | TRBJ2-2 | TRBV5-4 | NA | CASSPSRTHGTGELFF | TGTGCCAGCAGCCCCTCGAGGACCCACGGCACCGGGGAGCTGTTTTTT
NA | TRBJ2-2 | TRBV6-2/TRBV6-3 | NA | CASSYGTGVTGELFF | TGTGCCAGCAGTTACGGGACGGGAGTCACCGGGGAGCTGTTTTTT
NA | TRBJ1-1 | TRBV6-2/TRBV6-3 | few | CASSYRASTEAFF | TGTGCCAGCAGTTACAGGGCGAGCACTGAAGCTTTCTTT
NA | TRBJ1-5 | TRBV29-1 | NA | CSVGGDSKSNQPQHF | TGCAGCGTTGGTGGTGACAGTAAAAGCAATCAGCCCCAGCATTTT
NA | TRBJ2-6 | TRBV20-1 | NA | CSARAVPGFSSGANVLTF | TGCAGTGCTAGAGCCGTTCCAGGGTTTAGCTCTGGGGCCAACGTCCTGACTTTC
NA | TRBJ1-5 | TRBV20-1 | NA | CSARRSDNQPQHF | TGCAGTGCCCGACGGAGCGATAATCAGCCCCAGCATTTT
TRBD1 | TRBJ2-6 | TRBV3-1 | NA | CASSLSRGRGGANVLTF | TGTGCCAGCAGCCTAAGCAGGGGGCGTGGTGGGGCCAACGTCCTGACTTTC
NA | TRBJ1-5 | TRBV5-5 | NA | CASSLAAGGNQPQHF | TGTGCCAGCAGCTTGGCAGCGGGGGGCAATCAGCCCCAGCATTTT